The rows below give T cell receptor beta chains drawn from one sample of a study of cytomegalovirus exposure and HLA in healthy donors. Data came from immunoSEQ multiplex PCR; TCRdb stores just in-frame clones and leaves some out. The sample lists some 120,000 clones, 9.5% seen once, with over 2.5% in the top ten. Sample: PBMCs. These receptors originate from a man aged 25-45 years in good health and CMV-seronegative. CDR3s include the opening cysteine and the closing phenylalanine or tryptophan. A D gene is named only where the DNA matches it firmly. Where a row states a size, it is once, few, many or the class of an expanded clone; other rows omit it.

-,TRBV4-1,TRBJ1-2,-,TGCGCCAGCAGCCCAAACAGGGCTACTAACTATGGCTACACCTTC,CASSPNRATNYGYTF
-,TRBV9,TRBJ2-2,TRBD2,TGTGCCAGCAGCGTAAGGACTAGCGGGAGATCCGACACCGGGGAGCTGTTTTTT,CASSVRTSGRSDTGELFF
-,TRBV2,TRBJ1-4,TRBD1,TGTGCCAGCAGTGGGACAGGGGGAGGCGAACTGTTTTTT,CASSGTGGGELFF
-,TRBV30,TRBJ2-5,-,TGTGCCTGGAGCAAAAACCGCCCGACAGCCTTTGGAGAGACCCAGTACTTC,CAWSKNRPTAFGETQYF
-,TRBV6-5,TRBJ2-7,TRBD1,TGTGCCAGCGGGGACAGTACCTACGAGCAGTACTTC,CASGDSTYEQYF
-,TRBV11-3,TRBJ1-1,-,TGTGCCAGCAGCTCGGGAGGACGGGTCACTGAAGCTTTCTTT,CASSSGGRVTEAFF
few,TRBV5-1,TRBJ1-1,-,TGCGCCAGCAGCTTGGGGACACTACGAGTGGGATTGAACACTGAAGCTTTCTTT,CASSLGTLRVGLNTEAFF
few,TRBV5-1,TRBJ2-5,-,TGCGCCAGCAGAACGGACACACAAGAGACCCAGTACTTC,CASRTDTQETQYF
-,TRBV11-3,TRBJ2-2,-,TGTGCCAGCAGCTTAGGTACGAACACCGGGGAGCTGTTTTTT,CASSLGTNTGELFF
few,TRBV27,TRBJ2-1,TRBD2,TGTGCCAGCAGTTCTTTAACTAGCGGGGCCCCCTACAATGAGCAGTTCTTC,CASSSLTSGAPYNEQFF
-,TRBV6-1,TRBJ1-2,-,TGTGCCAGCAGTGAGGGCGGCTACACCTTC,CASSEGGYTF
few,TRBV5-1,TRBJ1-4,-,TGCGCCAGCAGAGCTCGGGTGGTTAATGAAAAACTGTTTTTT,CASRARVVNEKLFF
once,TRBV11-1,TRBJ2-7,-,TGTGCCAGCAGCTCAGATACAGGGTGGGAGCAGTACTTC,CASSSDTGWEQYF
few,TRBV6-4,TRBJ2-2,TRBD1,TGTGCCAGCAGTGAACAGGGGGACACCGGGGAGCTGTTTTTT,CASSEQGDTGELFF
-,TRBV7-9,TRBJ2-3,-,TGTGCCAGCAGCCCAAGGGGCCCAGATACGCAGTATTTT,CASSPRGPDTQYF
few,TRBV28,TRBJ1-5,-,TGTGCCAGCAGTTTGCGGGCCCAGCCCCAGCATTTT,CASSLRAQPQHF
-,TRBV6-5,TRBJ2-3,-,TGTGCCAGCAGTTCCAGGAGGGCCACCACAGATACGCAGTATTTT,CASSSRRATTDTQYF
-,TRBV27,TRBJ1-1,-,TGTGCCAGCAGCAGGGTTGGGTGGAAAGCTTTCTTT,CASSRVGWKAFF
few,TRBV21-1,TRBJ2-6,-,TGTGCCAGCAGCTCCCCCACAGGGGCTGGGGCCAACGTCCTGACTTTC,CASSSPTGAGANVLTF
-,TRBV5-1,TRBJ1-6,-,TGCGCCAGCAGCTTGGAGGGGGGAGGGCATTCACCCCTCCACTTT,CASSLEGGGHSPLHF
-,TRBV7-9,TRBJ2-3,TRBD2,TGTGCCAGCAGCTTTGTTAGCGGGAGCTTAGATACGCAGTATTTT,CASSFVSGSLDTQYF
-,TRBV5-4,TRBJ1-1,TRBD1,TGTGCCAGCAGCAGTCCAGGGGGTACGACTGAAGCTTTCTTT,CASSSPGGTTEAFF
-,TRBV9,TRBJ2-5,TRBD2,TGTGCCAGCTCCGGTAGCGGGGGGGCCGCGGAGCAGTACTTC,CASSGSGGAAEQYF
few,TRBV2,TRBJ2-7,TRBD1,TGTGCCAGCAGCGACACCGGGACAGGGGCCTACGAGCAGTACTTC,CASSDTGTGAYEQYF
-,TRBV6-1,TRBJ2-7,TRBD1,TGTGCCAGCAGTGCTAGACAGGGGGCGATCTACGAGCAGTACTTC,CASSARQGAIYEQYF
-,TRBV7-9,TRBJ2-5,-,TGTGCCAGCAGCTCGCGGTCGGGACAACAAGAGACCCAGTACTTC,CASSSRSGQQETQYF
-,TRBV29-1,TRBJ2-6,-,TGCAGCGTGAAAGCGATCTCTGGGGCCAACGTCCTGACTTTC,CSVKAISGANVLTF
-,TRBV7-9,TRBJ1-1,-,TGTGCCAGCAGCGCCAATGCGGGAGGCACTGAAGCTTTCTTT,CASSANAGGTEAFF
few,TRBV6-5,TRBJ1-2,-,TGTGCCAGCAAAAGGGACTCTAACTATGGCTACACCTTC,CASKRDSNYGYTF
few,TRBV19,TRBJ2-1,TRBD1,TGTGCCAGTAGCCACCTACAGGGGGGCCGCAAAAATGAGCAGTTCTTC,CASSHLQGGRKNEQFF
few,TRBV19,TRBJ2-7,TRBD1,TGTGCCAGTAGTACCTCGGACAGGGGAACTCTTGGCTTC,CASSTSDRGTLGF
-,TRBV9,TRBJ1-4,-,TGTGCCAGCAGCGTAGGTTTAGGAGGAGGGGAAAAACTGTTTTTT,CASSVGLGGGEKLFF
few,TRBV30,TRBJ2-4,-,TGTGCCTGGAGTGTAGGCCGGAGCCCCCAAGACATTCAGTACTTC,CAWSVGRSPQDIQYF
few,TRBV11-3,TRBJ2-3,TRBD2,TGTGCCAGCAGCTTAGGCGGGAGGGCCCCGGCCACAGATACGCAGTATTTT,CASSLGGRAPATDTQYF
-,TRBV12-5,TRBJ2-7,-,TGTGCTAGTGGTTTTGGGCAAAACCTCGAGCAGTACTTC,CASGFGQNLEQYF
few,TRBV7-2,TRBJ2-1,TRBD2,TGTGCCAGCAGCCCTAGCGGGGGTAGCTCCTACAATGAGCAGTTCTTC,CASSPSGGSSYNEQFF
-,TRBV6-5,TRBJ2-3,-,TGTGCCAGCAGTTACTCGGCGGCTGGGACAGATACGCAGTATTTT,CASSYSAAGTDTQYF
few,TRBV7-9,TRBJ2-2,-,TGTGCCAGCAGCGTCCCTGAGGGCACCGGGGAGCTGTTTTTT,CASSVPEGTGELFF
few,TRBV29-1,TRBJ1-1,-,TGCAGCGTTGAAGACAGCACTGAAGCTTTCTTT,CSVEDSTEAFF
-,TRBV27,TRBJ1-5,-,TGTGCCAGCAGTCCTGTTCAAACCGGTCAGCCCCAGCATTTT,CASSPVQTGQPQHF